This is a list of T cell receptor beta chains from one sample in a study of fetal regulatory T cell absence and autoimmunity. The table came from immunoSEQ multiplex PCR; TCRdb's copy has only in-frame clones and leaves some out. The table includes 45,000 to 50,000 clones, about 86% detected once. The sequencing input was cord blood. These TCRs come from a newborn boy with IPEX syndrome. Each CDR3 is given with its conserved first and last residue. The D gene is left open where the match is weak. Not all rows give a size; the values are once, few, many and, for expanded clones, a class.

J: TRBJ2-7
V: TRBV7-9
size: NA
D: NA
DNA: TGTGCCAGCAGCTCAAATAACAAGGGGCGGATTTACGAGCAGTACTTC
CDR3: CASSSNNKGRIYEQYF

J: TRBJ2-3
V: TRBV9
size: NA
D: NA
DNA: TGTGCCAGCAGCGCTAGCGTAGATACGCAGTATTTT
CDR3: CASSASVDTQYF

J: TRBJ1-1
V: TRBV7-7
size: NA
D: NA
DNA: TGTGCCAGCAGCCCTTGGCCCCGGGGGCAAGGCACTGAAGCTTTCTTT
CDR3: CASSPWPRGQGTEAFF

J: TRBJ2-5
V: TRBV2
size: NA
D: NA
DNA: TGTGCCAGCAGTGCGCGGGACACCAGGATTTTAACCCAGTACTTC
CDR3: CASSARDTRILTQYF

J: TRBJ2-2
V: TRBV11-2
size: NA
D: TRBD2
DNA: TGTGCCAGCAGCTCCCCTCTAGCGGCGAACACCGGGGAGCTGTTTTTT
CDR3: CASSSPLAANTGELFF

J: TRBJ2-1
V: TRBV7-9
size: NA
D: TRBD2
DNA: TGTGCCAGCAGCTCCGAGACTAGCGGGAGAAAGAATGAGCAGTTCTTC
CDR3: CASSSETSGRKNEQFF

J: TRBJ2-7
V: TRBV27
size: NA
D: TRBD1
DNA: TGTGCCAGCAGTGGGGACAGGGGCGGATACGAGCAGTACTTC
CDR3: CASSGDRGGYEQYF

J: TRBJ2-7
V: TRBV7-2
size: NA
D: TRBD2
DNA: TGTGCCAGCAGCCCCGAAGGGCGGGGGGGCCTATACGAGCAGTACTTC
CDR3: CASSPEGRGGLYEQYF

J: TRBJ2-7
V: TRBV19
size: NA
D: TRBD1
DNA: TGTGCCAGTGCCCCGGGACAGGGGACCTACGAGCAGTACTTC
CDR3: CASAPGQGTYEQYF

J: TRBJ2-7
V: TRBV7-6
size: few
D: NA
DNA: TGTGCCAGCAGCCCCCGGACAGCCTACGAGCAGTACTTC
CDR3: CASSPRTAYEQYF

J: TRBJ2-1
V: TRBV27
size: NA
D: NA
DNA: TGTGCCAGCAGTTTAAACTCCTACAATGAGCAGTTCTTC
CDR3: CASSLNSYNEQFF

J: TRBJ2-7
V: TRBV30
size: NA
D: NA
DNA: TGTGCCTGGAGTGTACATAACAGTGGAGGACCTTACGAGCAGTACTTC
CDR3: CAWSVHNSGGPYEQYF

J: TRBJ2-7
V: TRBV6-1
size: NA
D: NA
DNA: TGTGCCGGGGACGGAGGGGACCGCCGCTACCAGCAGTACTTC
CDR3: CAGDGGDRRYQQYF

J: TRBJ1-2
V: TRBV5-5
size: once
D: NA
DNA: TGTGCCAGCAGCCCCGACACTAACTATGGCTACACCTTC
CDR3: CASSPDTNYGYTF

J: TRBJ1-2
V: TRBV19
size: once
D: NA
DNA: TGTGCCAGTAACGCAGGGAATGGCTACACCTTC
CDR3: CASNAGNGYTF

J: TRBJ2-1
V: TRBV19
size: NA
D: NA
DNA: TGTGCCAGTAGTATAGGGGTAGACGGACCCTACAATGAGCAGTTCTTC
CDR3: CASSIGVDGPYNEQFF

J: TRBJ2-3
V: TRBV5-4
size: NA
D: NA
DNA: TGTGCCAGCAGCCGCTCCGGGGCGCAGTATTTT
CDR3: CASSRSGAQYF

J: TRBJ2-5
V: TRBV30
size: NA
D: NA
DNA: TGTGCCTGGAGTGTTGGAGGGGGCGCAGAGACCCAGTACTTC
CDR3: CAWSVGGGAETQYF

J: TRBJ2-3
V: TRBV9
size: NA
D: NA
DNA: TGTGCCAGCAGCCCCTGGGCGGATAGCACAGATACGCAGTATTTT
CDR3: CASSPWADSTDTQYF

J: TRBJ2-3
V: TRBV10-3
size: NA
D: NA
DNA: TGTGCCATCCGGGACCAGCCCACAGATACGCAGTATTTT
CDR3: CAIRDQPTDTQYF

J: TRBJ2-1
V: TRBV10-3
size: NA
D: TRBD2
DNA: TGTGCCATCAGTAGCGGGAGCTCCTACAATGAGCAGTTCTTC
CDR3: CAISSGSSYNEQFF

J: TRBJ2-7
V: TRBV5-1
size: NA
D: TRBD2
DNA: TGCGCCAGCAGGTTTAGCGGGAGTGGGAACGAGCAGTACTTC
CDR3: CASRFSGSGNEQYF

J: TRBJ2-2
V: TRBV9
size: NA
D: NA
DNA: TGTGCCAGCAGCACGCCCCGAGGAGGAACGGACACCGGGGAGCTGTTTTTT
CDR3: CASSTPRGGTDTGELFF

J: TRBJ1-2
V: TRBV13
size: NA
D: TRBD1
DNA: TGTGCCAGCAGCTTAACCCCAACAGGGGGCTATGGCTACACCTTC
CDR3: CASSLTPTGGYGYTF

J: TRBJ2-1
V: TRBV7-6
size: NA
D: NA
DNA: TGTGCCAGCAGCTTGTTCGCCGAGCGGGCGTCGCGGGAGCAGTTCTTC
CDR3: CASSLFAERASREQFF

J: TRBJ2-5
V: TRBV2
size: NA
D: NA
DNA: TGTGCCAGCAGGGGAGCTTCCCAGTACTTC
CDR3: CASRGASQYF

J: TRBJ1-2
V: TRBV5-4
size: NA
D: NA
DNA: TGTGCCAGCAGCTTGTGGGAGATTTATGGCTACACCTTC
CDR3: CASSLWEIYGYTF

J: TRBJ2-1
V: TRBV5-4
size: once
D: TRBD2
DNA: TGTGCCAGCAGCTCTCTAGCGGGCCCGAGGGATGAGCAGTTCTTC
CDR3: CASSSLAGPRDEQFF

J: TRBJ1-1
V: TRBV19
size: once
D: NA
DNA: TGTGCCAGTAGTATTAGGCAGATCATGAACACTGAAGCTTTCTTT
CDR3: CASSIRQIMNTEAFF

J: TRBJ1-1
V: TRBV7-9
size: NA
D: TRBD1
DNA: TGTGCCAGCAGCTTAGGAGTACTTGACGACAGGGGTAAGGCTTTCTTT
CDR3: CASSLGVLDDRGKAFF

J: TRBJ1-2
V: TRBV10-3
size: NA
D: NA
DNA: TGTGCCATCAGTGACCCACCGGGTCTCTATGGCTACACCTTC
CDR3: CAISDPPGLYGYTF

J: TRBJ2-5
V: TRBV7-2
size: NA
D: NA
DNA: TGTGCCAGCCGCTTCGGAGTGGAAGAGACCCAGTACTTC
CDR3: CASRFGVEETQYF

J: TRBJ2-5
V: TRBV7-2
size: NA
D: TRBD2
DNA: TGTGCCAGCAGCCCCCGGGGGCGGGGGGTGACCCAGTACTTC
CDR3: CASSPRGRGVTQYF

J: TRBJ1-1
V: TRBV29-1
size: NA
D: NA
DNA: TGCAGCGTTCCCGCGTCCGGGGCGATTAACACTGAAGCTTTCTTT
CDR3: CSVPASGAINTEAFF

J: TRBJ2-7
V: TRBV13
size: NA
D: NA
DNA: TGTGCCAGCAGTAAGGGGGGGGGCCTAGGCTACGAGCAGTACTTC
CDR3: CASSKGGGLGYEQYF

J: TRBJ2-3
V: TRBV18
size: NA
D: TRBD2
DNA: TGTGCCAGCTCACCACCTAGCGGGAGCACAGATACGCAGTATTTT
CDR3: CASSPPSGSTDTQYF

J: TRBJ1-1
V: TRBV11-2
size: NA
D: TRBD1
DNA: TGTGCCAGCAGCTTACCAGGGGGGAACACTGAAGCTTTCTTT
CDR3: CASSLPGGNTEAFF

J: TRBJ1-1
V: TRBV2
size: NA
D: NA
DNA: TGTGCCAGCAGTGAAGCGGGGAAGGGGATGAACACTGAAGCTTTCTTT
CDR3: CASSEAGKGMNTEAFF

J: TRBJ2-1
V: TRBV10-2
size: once
D: NA
DNA: TGCGCCAGCAGATCCCCCGGGGGCCACTCCTACAATGAGCAGTTCTTC
CDR3: CASRSPGGHSYNEQFF

J: TRBJ2-5
V: TRBV21-1
size: NA
D: NA
DNA: TGTGCCAGCAGCAAAGTCGTTCAGTGTAGAGATAACCAGTACTTC
CDR3: CASSKVVQCRDNQYF

J: TRBJ1-1
V: TRBV10-2
size: NA
D: NA
DNA: TGCGCCATCAGGGACCCGGGGGGTGAAGCTTTCTTT
CDR3: CAIRDPGGEAFF

J: TRBJ1-2
V: TRBV5-5
size: NA
D: NA
DNA: TGTGCCAGCAGCTTAAATCTCTTTGCCTCTAACTATGGCTACACCTTC
CDR3: CASSLNLFASNYGYTF

J: TRBJ2-2
V: TRBV12-5
size: once
D: TRBD2
DNA: TGTGCTAGTGGTTTTATCTTCGACGGGGGGTCCGACACCGGGGAGCTGTTTTTT
CDR3: CASGFIFDGGSDTGELFF

J: TRBJ1-2
V: TRBV4-1
size: NA
D: TRBD1
DNA: TGCGCCAGCAGCCAAGTGGCAGGGGGTCGTGGCTACACCTTC
CDR3: CASSQVAGGRGYTF

J: TRBJ2-7
V: TRBV7-6
size: NA
D: NA
DNA: TGTGCCAGCAGCTTAGGGGAGATCTACGAGCAGTACTTC
CDR3: CASSLGEIYEQYF

J: TRBJ2-1
V: TRBV2
size: NA
D: TRBD1
DNA: TGTGCCAGCAGTGAACAGGGGGCAGGTGAGCAGTTCTTC
CDR3: CASSEQGAGEQFF

J: TRBJ1-1
V: TRBV29-1
size: NA
D: NA
DNA: TGCAGCGTTGGGGTCTGGCCTGAAGCTTTCTTT
CDR3: CSVGVWPEAFF

J: TRBJ1-6
V: TRBV5-1
size: once
D: TRBD1
DNA: TGCGCCAGCAGCTCGACAGGGGGCAATAATTCACCCCTCCACTTT
CDR3: CASSSTGGNNSPLHF

J: TRBJ2-3
V: TRBV11-3
size: NA
D: TRBD2
DNA: TGTGCCACACGGCAGCGGACTAGCACCCGGGGGGATACGCAGTATTTT
CDR3: CATRQRTSTRGDTQYF